This TCR beta chain originates from a study of T-cell reconstitution after alpha-beta-depleted transplantation in children. The germline V and J ends were trimmed by 5 bases and 6 bases, with 10 bases remaining between them. Germline V gene sequence: CDR1 SSHAT, CDR2 FNYEAQ (reference sequence). The CDR3 runs 13 residues. This clonotype was detected only once. Its antigen is still unknown. Broader study findings: Surviving recipient T cells and thymic progenitors underlay high day-60 TCRbeta diversity in some patients. T-cell counts and diversity at one year following transplant were attributed mainly to newly produced T cells. The origin of alpha-beta T cells about two months after transplant was reportedly several hundred expanded graft clones.

Unique molecular identifiers were incorporated during preparation of the TCRbeta library. TCRdb re-called the PCR reads with MiXCR, one entry per CDR3 protein. The profile shows 300,000 or so distinct CDR3 sequences, more than 20% of them singletons. The sample here was PBMCs, mostly from graft donor cells, taken 180 days after TCRalphabeta/CD19-depleted stem cell transplant. The clonotype was recovered from a male patient younger than 18 who had a stem cell transplant for acute lymphoblastic leukemia, so the T cells may come from the graft donor. This chain joins TRBV7-7 and TRBJ2-2, with D possibly matching TRBD1 (6 bases). CDR3 nucleotides: TGTGCCAGCAGCCCGGACAGACCCGGGGAGCTGTTTTTT. Translated, it gives CASSPDRPGELFF.